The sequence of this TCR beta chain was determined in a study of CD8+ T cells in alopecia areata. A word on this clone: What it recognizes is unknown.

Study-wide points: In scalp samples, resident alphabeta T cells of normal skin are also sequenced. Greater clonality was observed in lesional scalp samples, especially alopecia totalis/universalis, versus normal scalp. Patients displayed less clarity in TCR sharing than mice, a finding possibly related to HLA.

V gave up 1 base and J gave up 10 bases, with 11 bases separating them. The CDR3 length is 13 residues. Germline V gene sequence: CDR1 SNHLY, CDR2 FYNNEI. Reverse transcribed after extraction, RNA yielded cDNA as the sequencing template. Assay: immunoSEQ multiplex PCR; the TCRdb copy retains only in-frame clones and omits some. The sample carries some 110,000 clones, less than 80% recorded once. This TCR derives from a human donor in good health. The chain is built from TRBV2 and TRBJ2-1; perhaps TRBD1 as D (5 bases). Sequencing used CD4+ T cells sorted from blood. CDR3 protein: CASSEGGWTEQFF. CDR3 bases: TGTGCCAGCAGTGAAGGTGGGTGGACAGAGCAGTTCTTC.